This T cell receptor (beta chain) derives from a study of blood T cell repertoires in COVID-19. V gave up 5 bases and J gave up 5 bases; unmatched junction bases: 5. The CDR3 has 14 amino acids. Germline loops: CDR1 SGHTA, CDR2 FQGTGA. As originally analysed: It was from reference gene primer amplification that nucleated cell counts were estimated. Profiled with immunoSEQ multiplex PCR; TCRdb holds only in-frame clones, not every one. The V and J calls and clone size are taken from that table; D and trimming were inferred from the DNA. The sample shows nearly 350,000 clones, about 87% of them seen only once.

This receptor was taken from a woman in her forties or fifties with COVID-19, enrolled during active disease. The chain has TRBV7-3 and TRBJ2-3, with 9 positions matching TRBD2. Sequencing was carried out using peripheral blood. The CDR3 is CASSVAGVGDTQYF. The CDR3 bases are TGTGCCAGCAGCGTAGCGGGAGTGGGAGATACGCAGTATTTT.